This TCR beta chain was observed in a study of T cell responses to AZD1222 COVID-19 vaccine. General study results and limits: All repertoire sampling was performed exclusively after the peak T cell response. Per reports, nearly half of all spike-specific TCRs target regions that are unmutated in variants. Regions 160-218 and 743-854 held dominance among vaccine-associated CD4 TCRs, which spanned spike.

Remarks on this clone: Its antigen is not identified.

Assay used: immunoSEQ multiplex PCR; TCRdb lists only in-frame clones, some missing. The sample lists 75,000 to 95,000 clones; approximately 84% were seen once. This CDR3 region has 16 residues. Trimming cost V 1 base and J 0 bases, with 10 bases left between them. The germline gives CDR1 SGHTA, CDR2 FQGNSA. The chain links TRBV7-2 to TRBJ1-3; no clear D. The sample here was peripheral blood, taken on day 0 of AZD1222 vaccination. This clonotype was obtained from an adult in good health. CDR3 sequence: CASSLEAEYSGNTIYF. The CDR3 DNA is TGTGCCAGCAGCTTAGAAGCCGAATACTCTGGAAACACCATATATTTT.